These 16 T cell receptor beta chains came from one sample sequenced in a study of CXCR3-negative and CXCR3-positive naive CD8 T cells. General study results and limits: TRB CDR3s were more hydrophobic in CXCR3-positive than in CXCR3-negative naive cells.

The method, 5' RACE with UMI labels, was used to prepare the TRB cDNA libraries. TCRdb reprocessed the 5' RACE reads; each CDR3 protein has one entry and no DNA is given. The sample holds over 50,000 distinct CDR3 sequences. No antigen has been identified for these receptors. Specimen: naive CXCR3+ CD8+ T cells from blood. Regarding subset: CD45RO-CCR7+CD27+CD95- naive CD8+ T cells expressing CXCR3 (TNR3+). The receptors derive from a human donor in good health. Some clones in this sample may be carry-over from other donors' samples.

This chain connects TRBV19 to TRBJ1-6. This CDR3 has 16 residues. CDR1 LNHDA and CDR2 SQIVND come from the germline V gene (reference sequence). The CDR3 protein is CASSSFSGRLNSPLHF. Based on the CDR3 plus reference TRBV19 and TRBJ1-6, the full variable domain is DGGITQSPKYLFRKEGQNVTLSCEQNLNHDAMYWYRQDPGQGLRLIYYSQIVNDFQKGDIAEGYSVSREKKESFPLTVTSAQKNPTAFYLCASSSFSGRLNSPLHFGNGTRLTVT.

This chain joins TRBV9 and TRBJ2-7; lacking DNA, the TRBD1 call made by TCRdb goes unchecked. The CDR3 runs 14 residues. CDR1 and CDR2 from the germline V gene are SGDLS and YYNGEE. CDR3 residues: CASSASTGIHEQYF.

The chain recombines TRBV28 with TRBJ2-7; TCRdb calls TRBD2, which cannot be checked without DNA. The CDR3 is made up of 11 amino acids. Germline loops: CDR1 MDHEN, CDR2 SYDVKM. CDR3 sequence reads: CASSLGVEQYF. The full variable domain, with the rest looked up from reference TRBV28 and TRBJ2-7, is DVKVTQSSRYLVKRTGEKVFLECVQDMDHENMFWYRQDPGLGLRLIYFSYDVKMKEKGDIPEGYSVSREKKERFSLILESASTNQTSMYLCASSLGVEQYFGPGTRLTVT.

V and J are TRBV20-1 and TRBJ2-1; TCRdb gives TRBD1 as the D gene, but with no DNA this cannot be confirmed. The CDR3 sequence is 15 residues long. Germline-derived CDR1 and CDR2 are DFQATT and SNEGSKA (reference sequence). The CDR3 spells CSARDIGGANNEQFF.

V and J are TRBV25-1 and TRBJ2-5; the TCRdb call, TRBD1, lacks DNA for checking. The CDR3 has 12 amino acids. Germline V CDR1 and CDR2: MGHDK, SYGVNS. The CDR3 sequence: CASQDRQENQYF.

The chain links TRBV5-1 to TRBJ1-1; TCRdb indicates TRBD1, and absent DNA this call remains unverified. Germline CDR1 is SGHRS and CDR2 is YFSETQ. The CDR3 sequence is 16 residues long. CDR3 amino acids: CASSLYLGQKATEAFF.

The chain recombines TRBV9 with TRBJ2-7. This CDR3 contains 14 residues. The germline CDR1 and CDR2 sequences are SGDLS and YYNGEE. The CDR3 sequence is CASSVSDGSYEQYF.

The CDR3 reads CASSLDVNTEAFF. The rearrangement uses TRBV7-9 and TRBJ1-1. The CDR3 runs 13 residues. Per the germline V gene, CDR1 is SEHNR and CDR2 is FQNEAQ (reference sequence).

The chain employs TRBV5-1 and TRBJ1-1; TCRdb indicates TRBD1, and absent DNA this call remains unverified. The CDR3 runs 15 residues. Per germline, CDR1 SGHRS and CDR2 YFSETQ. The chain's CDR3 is CASSFRGGSNTEAFF.

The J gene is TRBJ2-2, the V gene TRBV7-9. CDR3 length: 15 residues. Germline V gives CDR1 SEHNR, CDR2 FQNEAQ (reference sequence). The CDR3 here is CASSLVAANTGELFF.

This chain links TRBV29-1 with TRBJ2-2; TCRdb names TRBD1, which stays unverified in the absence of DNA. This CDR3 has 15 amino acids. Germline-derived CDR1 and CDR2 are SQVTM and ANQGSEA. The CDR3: CSVAPRGQDTGELFF.

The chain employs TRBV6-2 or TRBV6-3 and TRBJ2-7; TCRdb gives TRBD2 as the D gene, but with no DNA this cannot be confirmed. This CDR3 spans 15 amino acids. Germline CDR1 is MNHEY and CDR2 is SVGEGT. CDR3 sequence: CASNPRLDSSYEQYF.

This chain's CDR3 is CASSEWRKGQMLRNQPQHF. The V call is TRBV6-1, the J call TRBJ1-5; TCRdb's assignment of TRBD1 cannot be checked, as there is no DNA. CDR3 size: 19 residues. Germline CDR1 and CDR2: MNHNS and SASEGT.

The CDR3 sequence is CAISPRESAYEQYF. V gene TRBV10-3 combines with J gene TRBJ2-7; the TCRdb D gene call, TRBD1, has no DNA to confirm it. The CDR3 loop spans 14 amino acids. From germline, CDR1 is ENHRY and CDR2 SYGVKD.

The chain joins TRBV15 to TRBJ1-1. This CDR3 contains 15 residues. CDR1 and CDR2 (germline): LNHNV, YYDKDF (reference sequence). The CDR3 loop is CATSRVRQVNTEAFF. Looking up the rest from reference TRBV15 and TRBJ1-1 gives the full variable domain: DAMVIQNPRYQVTQFGKPVTLSCSQTLNHNVMYWYQQKSSQAPKLLFHYYDKDFNNEADTPDNFQSRRPNTSFCFLDIRSPGLGDTAMYLCATSRVRQVNTEAFFGQGTRLTVV.

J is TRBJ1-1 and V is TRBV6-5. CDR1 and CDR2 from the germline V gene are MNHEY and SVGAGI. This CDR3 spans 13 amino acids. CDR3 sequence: CASSYIENTEAFF.